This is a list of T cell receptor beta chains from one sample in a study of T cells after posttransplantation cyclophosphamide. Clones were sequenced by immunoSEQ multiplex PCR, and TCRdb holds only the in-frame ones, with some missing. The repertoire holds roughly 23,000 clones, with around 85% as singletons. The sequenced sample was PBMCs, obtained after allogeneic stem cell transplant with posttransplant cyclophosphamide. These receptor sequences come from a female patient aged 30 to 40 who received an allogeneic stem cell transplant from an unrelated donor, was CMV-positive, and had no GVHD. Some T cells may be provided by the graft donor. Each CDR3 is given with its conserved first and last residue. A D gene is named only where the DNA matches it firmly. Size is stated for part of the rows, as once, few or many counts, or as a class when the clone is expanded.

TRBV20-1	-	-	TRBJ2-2	CSGQGAGELFF	TGCAGTGGGCAGGGCGCCGGGGAGCTGTTTTTT
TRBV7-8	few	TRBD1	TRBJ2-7	CASSSRTGYEQYF	TGTGCCAGCAGCTCACGGACAGGATACGAGCAGTACTTC
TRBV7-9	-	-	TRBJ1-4	CASSLRQGEKLFF	TGTGCCAGCAGCTTACGCCAGGGGGAAAAACTGTTTTTT
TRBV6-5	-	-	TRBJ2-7	CASSYSPPGQAYEQYF	TGTGCCAGCAGTTACTCACCTCCGGGACAAGCCTACGAGCAGTACTTC
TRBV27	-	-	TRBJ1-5	CASSERTGNQPQHF	TGTGCCAGCAGTGAGCGGACAGGCAATCAGCCCCAGCATTTT
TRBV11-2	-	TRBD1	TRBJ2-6	CASNSAGTVTSAGANVLTF	TGTGCCAGCAACAGCGCCGGGACAGTGACCTCTGCCGGGGCCAACGTCCTGACTTTC
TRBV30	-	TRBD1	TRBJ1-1	CAWKNWDSEAFF	TGTGCCTGGAAAAATTGGGACAGTGAAGCTTTCTTT
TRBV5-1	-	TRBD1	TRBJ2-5	CASSLGRDRGETQYF	TGCGCCAGCAGCTTGGGACGGGACAGGGGAGAGACCCAGTACTTC
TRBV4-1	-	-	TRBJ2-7	CASSQELTSSSYEQYF	TGCGCCAGCAGCCAAGAACTGACTTCTAGCTCCTACGAGCAGTACTTC
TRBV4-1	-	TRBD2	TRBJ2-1	CASSYGGVLRNEQFF	TGCGCCAGCAGTTACGGGGGGGTTCTGAGAAATGAGCAGTTCTTC
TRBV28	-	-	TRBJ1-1	CASRRAGLMNTEAFF	TGTGCCAGTCGGAGGGCAGGGTTAATGAACACTGAAGCTTTCTTT
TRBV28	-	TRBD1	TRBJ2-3	CASSSIWTGSTDTQYF	TGTGCCAGCAGCTCCATTTGGACAGGGAGCACAGATACGCAGTATTTT
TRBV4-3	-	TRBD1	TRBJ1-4	CASSQDRRGRTNEKLFF	TGCGCCAGCAGCCAAGATCGGAGGGGGCGGACTAATGAAAAACTGTTTTTT
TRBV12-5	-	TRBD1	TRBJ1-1	CASGTGLNTEAFF	TGTGCTAGTGGGACAGGGCTGAACACTGAAGCTTTCTTT
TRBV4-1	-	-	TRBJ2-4	CASSLLNIQYF	TGCGCCAGCAGCCTCTTAAACATTCAGTACTTC
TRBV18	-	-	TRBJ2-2	CASSPTRAGELFF	TGTGCCAGCTCACCTACGCGGGCCGGGGAGCTGTTTTTT
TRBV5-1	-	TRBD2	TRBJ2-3	CASSDRGADTQYF	TGCGCCAGCTCCGATCGGGGGGCAGATACGCAGTATTTT
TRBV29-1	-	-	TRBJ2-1	CSVRTEYGDNEQFF	TGCAGCGTGCGGACAGAGTATGGCGATAATGAGCAGTTCTTC
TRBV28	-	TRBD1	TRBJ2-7	CASSLFPTGKYEQYF	TGTGCCAGCAGTCTTTTTCCGACAGGGAAGTACGAGCAGTACTTC
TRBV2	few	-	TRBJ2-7	CASSDLGQRRLDEQYF	TGTGCCAGCAGTGATTTGGGACAACGCCGTCTGGACGAGCAGTACTTC
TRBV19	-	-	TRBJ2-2	CATADFTGELFF	TGTGCCACTGCGGACTTCACCGGGGAGCTGTTTTTT
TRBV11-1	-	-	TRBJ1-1	CASSLGRGTEAFF	TGTGCCAGCAGCTTAGGAAGGGGGACTGAAGCTTTCTTT
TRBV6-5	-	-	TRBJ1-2	CASSYSVGPNYTF	TGTGCCAGCAGTTACTCGGTGGGGCCCAACTACACCTTC
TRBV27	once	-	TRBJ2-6	CASSPAGAQGANVLTF	TGTGCCAGCAGCCCTGCGGGGGCGCAAGGGGCCAACGTCCTGACTTTC
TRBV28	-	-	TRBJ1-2	CASSFPRGLGYGYTF	TGTGCCAGCAGTTTCCCGAGAGGGTTAGGATATGGCTACACCTTC
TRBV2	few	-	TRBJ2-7	CASTPPGGASSYEQYF	TGTGCCAGCACTCCCCCGGGCGGGGCCAGCTCCTACGAGCAGTACTTC
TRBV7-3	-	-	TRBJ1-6	CASSLSGGSSPLHF	TGTGCCAGCAGCTTATCGGGGGGAAGTTCACCCCTCCACTTT
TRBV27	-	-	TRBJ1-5	CASSPRQATQPQHF	TGTGCCAGCAGTCCCCGACAGGCGACGCAGCCCCAGCATTTT
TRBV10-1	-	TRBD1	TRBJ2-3	CASSESGQGPDTQYF	TGCGCCAGCAGTGAGTCTGGACAGGGCCCAGATACGCAGTATTTT
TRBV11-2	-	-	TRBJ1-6	CASSYRDSPLHF	TGTGCCAGCAGCTACCGCGATTCACCCCTCCACTTT
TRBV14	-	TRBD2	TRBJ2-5	CASSHPGGGIETQYF	TGTGCCAGCAGCCACCCCGGGGGGGGCATTGAGACCCAGTACTTC
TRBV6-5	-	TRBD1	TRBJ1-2	CASSYPTGGTYGYTF	TGTGCCAGCAGTTACCCGACAGGGGGGACCTATGGCTACACCTTC
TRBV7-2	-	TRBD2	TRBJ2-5	CASSLGGAGGALETQYF	TGTGCCAGCAGCTTAGGCGGGGCGGGGGGGGCCTTGGAGACCCAGTACTTC
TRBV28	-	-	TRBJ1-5	CASSLGGPGTNQPQHF	TGTGCCAGCAGTTTAGGGGGCCCGGGGACAAATCAGCCCCAGCATTTT
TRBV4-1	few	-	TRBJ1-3	CASSQDLAGIAGNTIYF	TGCGCCAGCAGCCAAGATTTAGCCGGGATAGCTGGAAACACCATATATTTT
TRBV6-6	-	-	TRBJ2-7	CASSYSEVSGEQYF	TGTGCCAGCAGTTACTCCGAGGTGTCCGGCGAGCAGTACTTC
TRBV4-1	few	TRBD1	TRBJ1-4	CASSQGQGTSHEKLFF	TGCGCCAGCAGCCAAGGACAGGGGACCAGTCACGAAAAACTGTTTTTT
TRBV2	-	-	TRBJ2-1	CASELSSYNEQFF	TGTGCCAGCGAGCTAAGCTCCTACAATGAGCAGTTCTTC
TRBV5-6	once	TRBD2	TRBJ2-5	CASSYLGLAGQETQYF	TGTGCCAGCAGCTACCTTGGGTTAGCGGGCCAAGAGACCCAGTACTTC
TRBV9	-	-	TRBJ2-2	CASSVAANTGELFF	TGTGCCAGCAGCGTAGCTGCGAACACCGGGGAGCTGTTTTTT
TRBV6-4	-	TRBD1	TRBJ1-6	CASRAMDRLNSPLHF	TGTGCCAGCAGAGCCATGGACAGGCTGAATTCACCCCTCCACTTT
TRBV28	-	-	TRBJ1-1	CASSLVAAYTEAFF	TGTGCCAGCAGTTTGGTGGCGGCGTACACTGAAGCTTTCTTT
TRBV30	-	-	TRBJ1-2	CAWSVRPGSWTDPNYGYTF	TGTGCCTGGAGTGTACGACCCGGTAGCTGGACAGATCCTAACTATGGCTACACCTTC
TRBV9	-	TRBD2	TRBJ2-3	CASSDRGGETDTQYF	TGTGCCAGCAGCGACCGGGGGGGCGAGACAGATACGCAGTATTTT
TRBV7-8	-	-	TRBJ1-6	CASSSSFGGVKNSPLHF	TGTGCCAGCAGCTCATCCTTTGGGGGGGTGAAAAATTCACCCCTCCACTTT
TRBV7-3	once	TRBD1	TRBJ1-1	CASSSGQMNTEAFF	TGTGCCAGCAGCTCGGGACAGATGAACACTGAAGCTTTCTTT
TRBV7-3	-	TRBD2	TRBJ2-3	CASSQGLASDTQYF	TGTGCCAGCAGCCAGGGACTAGCGTCAGATACGCAGTATTTT
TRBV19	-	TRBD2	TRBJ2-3	CASNAGGLSDTQYF	TGTGCCAGTAATGCGGGGGGCCTTTCAGATACGCAGTATTTT
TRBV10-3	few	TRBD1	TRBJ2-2	CAISVKGAPAGELFF	TGTGCCATCAGTGTTAAGGGGGCGCCGGCCGGGGAGCTGTTTTTT
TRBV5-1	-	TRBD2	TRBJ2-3	CASSFRLAGPTDTQYF	TGCGCCAGCAGCTTCCGACTAGCGGGCCCCACAGATACGCAGTATTTT
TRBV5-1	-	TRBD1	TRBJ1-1	CASSWDSVPPLNTEAFF	TGCGCCAGCAGCTGGGACAGCGTACCTCCTTTGAACACTGAAGCTTTCTTT
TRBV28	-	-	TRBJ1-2	CASSFSPGLTNYGYTF	TGTGCCAGCAGTTTTTCGCCGGGACTCACTAACTATGGCTACACCTTC
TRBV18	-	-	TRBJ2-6	CASSPLKQSKFISGANVLTF	TGTGCCAGCTCACCCCTGAAACAGAGTAAATTTATCTCTGGGGCCAACGTCCTGACTTTC
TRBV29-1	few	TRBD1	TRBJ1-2	CSVGTGAPVRGYTF	TGCAGCGTGGGGACAGGGGCGCCGGTGAGGGGCTACACCTTC